The source of this T cell receptor (beta chain) is a study of T-cell reconstitution after alpha-beta-depleted transplantation in children. A library of TCRbeta sequences, prepared with unique molecular identifiers, was generated. TCRdb passed the PCR reads through MiXCR, listing each CDR3 protein once. The sample yields about 610,000 distinct CDR3 sequences, under 12% seen once. Trimming removed 4 bases at V and 6 bases at J, with 7 bases between. The CDR3 sequence is 12 residues long. Germline-derived CDR1 and CDR2 are MNHEY and SVGAGI. The table lists this clonotype with many counts. This chain connects TRBV6-5 to TRBJ2-4; D uncertain. The TCR comes from a human donor who donated a stem cell graft to a child with acute myeloid leukemia. The sample in question was PBMCs from the stem cell graft donor, obtained from the stem cell graft. CDR3 DNA sequence: TGTGCCAGCAGTTTCGGCGGAAACATTCAGTACTTC. Protein sequence: CASSFGGNIQYF.